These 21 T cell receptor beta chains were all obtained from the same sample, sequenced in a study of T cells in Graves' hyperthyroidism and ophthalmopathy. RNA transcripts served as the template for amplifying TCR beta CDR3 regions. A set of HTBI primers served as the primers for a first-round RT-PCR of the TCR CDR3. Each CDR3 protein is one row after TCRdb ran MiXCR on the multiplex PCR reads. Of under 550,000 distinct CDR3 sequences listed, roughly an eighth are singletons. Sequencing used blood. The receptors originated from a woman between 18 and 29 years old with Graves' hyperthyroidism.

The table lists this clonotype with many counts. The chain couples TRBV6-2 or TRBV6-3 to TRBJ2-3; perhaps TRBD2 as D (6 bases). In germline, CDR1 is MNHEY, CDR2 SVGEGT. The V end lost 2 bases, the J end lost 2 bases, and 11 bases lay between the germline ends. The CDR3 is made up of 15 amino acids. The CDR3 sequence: CASSYGAGPTDTQYF. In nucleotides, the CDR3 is TGTGCCAGCAGTTACGGGGCGGGACCCACAGATACGCAGTATTTT.

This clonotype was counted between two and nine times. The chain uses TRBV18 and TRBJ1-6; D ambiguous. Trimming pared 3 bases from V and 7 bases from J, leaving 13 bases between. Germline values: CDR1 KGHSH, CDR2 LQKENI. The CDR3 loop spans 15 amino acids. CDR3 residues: CASSPYADSNSPLHF. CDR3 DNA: TGTGCCAGCTCACCCTATGCGGATTCCAATTCACCCCTCCACTTT.

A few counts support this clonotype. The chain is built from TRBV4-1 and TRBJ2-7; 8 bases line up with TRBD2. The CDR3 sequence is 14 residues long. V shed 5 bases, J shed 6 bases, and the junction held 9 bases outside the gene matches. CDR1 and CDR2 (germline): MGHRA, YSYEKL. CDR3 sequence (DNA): TGCGCCAGCAGCACACCCGGGGGGGGGACCGAGCAGTACTTC. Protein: CASSTPGGGTEQYF.

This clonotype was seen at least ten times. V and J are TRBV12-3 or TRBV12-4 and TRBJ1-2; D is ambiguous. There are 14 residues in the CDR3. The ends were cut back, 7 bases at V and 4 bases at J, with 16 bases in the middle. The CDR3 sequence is CASTTAGSSYGYTF. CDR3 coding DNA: TGTGCCAGCACCACGGCGGGCTCTTCCTATGGCTACACCTTC.

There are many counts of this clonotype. CDR3 bases: TGTGCCAGCAGCTTGGCAGGACTAGCGGGAGTGCCATACAATGAGCAGTTCTTC. It codes for CASSLAGLAGVPYNEQFF. The chain carries TRBV5-8 and TRBJ2-1, with 13 bases lining up with TRBD2. CDR3 length: 18 residues. The V gene end was trimmed by 0 bases and the J gene end by 4 bases; junction bases not matched to a gene: 7. Germline CDR1 SGHTS, CDR2 YDEGEE.

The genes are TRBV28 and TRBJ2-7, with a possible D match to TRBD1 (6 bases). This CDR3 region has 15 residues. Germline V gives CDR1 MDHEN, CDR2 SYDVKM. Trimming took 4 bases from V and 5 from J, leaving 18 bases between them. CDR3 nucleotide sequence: TGTGCCAGCAGTTCCCCCCCCCCAGGGGTAGACGAGCAGTACTTC. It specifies CASSSPPPGVDEQYF. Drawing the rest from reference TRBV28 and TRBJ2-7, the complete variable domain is DVKVTQSSRYLVKRTGEKVFLECVQDMDHENMFWYRQDPGLGLRLIYFSYDVKMKEKGDIPEGYSVSREKKERFSLILESASTNQTSMYLCASSSPPPGVDEQYFGPGTRLTVT.

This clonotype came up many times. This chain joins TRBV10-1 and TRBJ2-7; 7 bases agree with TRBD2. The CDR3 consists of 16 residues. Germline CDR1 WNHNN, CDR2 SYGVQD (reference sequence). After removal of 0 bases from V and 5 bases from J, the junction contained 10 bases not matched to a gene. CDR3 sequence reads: CASSESMASGRDEQYF. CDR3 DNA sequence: TGCGCCAGCAGTGAGTCGATGGCTAGCGGACGCGACGAGCAGTACTTC.

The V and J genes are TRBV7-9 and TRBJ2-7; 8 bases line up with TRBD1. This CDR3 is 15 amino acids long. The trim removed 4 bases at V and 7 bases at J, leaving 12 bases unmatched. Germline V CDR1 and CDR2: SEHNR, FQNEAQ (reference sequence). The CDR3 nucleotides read TGTGCCAGCAGCTCCAAACGACAGGGGATGGGGGAGCAGTACTTC. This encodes CASSSKRQGMGEQYF.

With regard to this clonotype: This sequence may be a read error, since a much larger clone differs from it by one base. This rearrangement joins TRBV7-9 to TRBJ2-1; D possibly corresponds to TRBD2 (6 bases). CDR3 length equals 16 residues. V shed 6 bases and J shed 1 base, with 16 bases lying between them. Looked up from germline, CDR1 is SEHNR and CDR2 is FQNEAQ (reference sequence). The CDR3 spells CASSPGEGLSYNEQFF. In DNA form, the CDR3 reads TGTGCCAGCAGTCCAGGCGAAGGACTATCCTACAATGAGCAGTTCTTC.

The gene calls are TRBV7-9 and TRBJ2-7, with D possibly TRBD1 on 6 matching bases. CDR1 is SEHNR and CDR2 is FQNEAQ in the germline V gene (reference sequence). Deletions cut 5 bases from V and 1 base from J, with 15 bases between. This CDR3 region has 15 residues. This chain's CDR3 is CASSLTHTGSYEQYF. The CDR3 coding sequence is TGTGCCAGCAGCCTAACCCATACAGGGTCCTACGAGCAGTACTTC.

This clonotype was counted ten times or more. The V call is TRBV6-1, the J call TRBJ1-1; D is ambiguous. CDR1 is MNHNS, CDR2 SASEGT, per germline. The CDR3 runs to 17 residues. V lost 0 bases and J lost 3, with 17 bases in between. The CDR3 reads CASSEAGGQSRYTEAFF. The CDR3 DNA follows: TGTGCCAGCAGTGAAGCGGGCGGGCAGTCAAGATACACTGAAGCTTTCTTT.

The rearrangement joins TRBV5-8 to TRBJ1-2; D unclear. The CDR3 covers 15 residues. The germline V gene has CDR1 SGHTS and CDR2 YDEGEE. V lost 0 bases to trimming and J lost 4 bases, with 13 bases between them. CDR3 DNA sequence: TGTGCCAGCAGCTTGGTCGGTGTGACAAGCTATGGCTACACCTTC. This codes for CASSLVGVTSYGYTF. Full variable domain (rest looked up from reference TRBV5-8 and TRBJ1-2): EAGVTQSPTHLIKTRGQQATLRCSPISGHTSVYWYQQALGLGLQFLLWYDEGEERNRGNFPPRFSGRQFPNYSSELNVNALELEDSALYLCASSLVGVTSYGYTFGSGTRLTVV.

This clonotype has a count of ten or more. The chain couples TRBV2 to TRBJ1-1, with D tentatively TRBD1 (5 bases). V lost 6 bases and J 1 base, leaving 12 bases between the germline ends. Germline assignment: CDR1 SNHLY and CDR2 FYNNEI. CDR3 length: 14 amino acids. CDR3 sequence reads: CASSDMGENTEAFF. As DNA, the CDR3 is TGTGCCAGCAGCGATATGGGGGAGAACACTGAAGCTTTCTTT.

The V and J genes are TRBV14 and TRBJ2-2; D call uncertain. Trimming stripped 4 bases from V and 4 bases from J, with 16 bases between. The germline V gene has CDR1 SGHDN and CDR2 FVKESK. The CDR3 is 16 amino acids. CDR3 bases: TGTGCCAGCAGCCGCCGGAGCCTAAAATCCACCGGGGAGCTGTTTTTT. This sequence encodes CASSRRSLKSTGELFF.

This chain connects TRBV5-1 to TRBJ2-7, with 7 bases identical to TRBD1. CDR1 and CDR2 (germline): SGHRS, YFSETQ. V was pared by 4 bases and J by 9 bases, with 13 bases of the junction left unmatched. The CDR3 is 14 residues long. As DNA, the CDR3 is TGCGCCAGCAGCCCGGGACAGCAGTTGAGGGGGCAGTACTTC. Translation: CASSPGQQLRGQYF.

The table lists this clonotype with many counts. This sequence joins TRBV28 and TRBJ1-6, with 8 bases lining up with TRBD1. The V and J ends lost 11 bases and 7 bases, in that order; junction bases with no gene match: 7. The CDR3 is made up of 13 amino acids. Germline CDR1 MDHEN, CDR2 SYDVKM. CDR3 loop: CAHGTGGNSPLHF. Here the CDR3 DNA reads TGTGCCCACGGGACAGGAGGGAATTCACCCCTCCACTTT.

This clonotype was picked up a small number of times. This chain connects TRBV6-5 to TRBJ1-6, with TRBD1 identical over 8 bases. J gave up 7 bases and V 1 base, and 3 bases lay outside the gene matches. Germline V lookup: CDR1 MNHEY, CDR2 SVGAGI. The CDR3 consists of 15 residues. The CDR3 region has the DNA TGTGCCAGCAGTTACTGGACAGGGTCCAATTCACCCCTCCACTTT. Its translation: CASSYWTGSNSPLHF.

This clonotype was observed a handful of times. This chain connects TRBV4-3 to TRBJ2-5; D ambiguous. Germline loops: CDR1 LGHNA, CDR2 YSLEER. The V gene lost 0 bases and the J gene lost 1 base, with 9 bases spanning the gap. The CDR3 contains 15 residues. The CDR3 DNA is TGCGCCAGCAGCCAAGACCACGCCACCCAAGAGACCCAGTACTTC. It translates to CASSQDHATQETQYF.

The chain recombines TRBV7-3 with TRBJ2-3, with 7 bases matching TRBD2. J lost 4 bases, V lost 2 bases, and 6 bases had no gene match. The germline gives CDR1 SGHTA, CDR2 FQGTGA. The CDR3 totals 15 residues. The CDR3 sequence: CASSLGLGFADTQYF. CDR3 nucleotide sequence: TGTGCCAGCAGCTTAGGACTAGGTTTCGCAGATACGCAGTATTTT.

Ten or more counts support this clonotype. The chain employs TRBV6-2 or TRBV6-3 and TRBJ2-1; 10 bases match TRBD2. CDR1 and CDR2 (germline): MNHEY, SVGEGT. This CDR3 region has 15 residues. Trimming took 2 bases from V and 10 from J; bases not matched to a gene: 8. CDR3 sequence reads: CASSYGAGGLREQFF. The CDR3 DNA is TGTGCCAGCAGTTACGGAGCGGGAGGGCTGCGGGAGCAGTTCTTC.

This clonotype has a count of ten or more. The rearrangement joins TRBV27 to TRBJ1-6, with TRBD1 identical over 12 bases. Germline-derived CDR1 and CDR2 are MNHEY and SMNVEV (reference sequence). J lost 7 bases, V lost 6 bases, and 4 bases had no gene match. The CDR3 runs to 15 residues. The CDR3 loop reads CASSPGQGANSPLHF. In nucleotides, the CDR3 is TGTGCCAGCAGCCCGGGACAGGGGGCGAATTCACCCCTCCACTTT.